The 17 T cell receptor beta chains given below trace back to one sample, sequenced in a study of blood T cell repertoires in COVID-19. Profiling relied on immunoSEQ multiplex PCR, and the TCRdb table lists in-frame clones only, not all of them. The profile shows about 310,000 clones, more than 85% of them singletons. Sequenced sample: peripheral blood. These receptor sequences come from a man in his 70s with acute or convalescent COVID-19.

This clone was picked up a small number of times. The chain combines TRBV5-6 with TRBJ1-4, with D tentatively TRBD1 (5 bases). Germline assignment: CDR1 SGHDT and CDR2 YYEEEE. The CDR3 is made up of 14 amino acids. The V end lost 0 bases, the J end lost 8 bases, and 11 bases lay between the germline ends. The CDR3 DNA is TGTGCCAGCAGCTTGGGCAGGGTAGTGGAAAAACTGTTTTTT. Its translation: CASSLGRVVEKLFF.

This rearrangement joins TRBV28 to TRBJ1-2, with a possible D match to TRBD1 (6 bases). Per the germline V gene, CDR1 is MDHEN and CDR2 is SYDVKM. The CDR3 loop spans 17 amino acids. Trimming shortened V by 3 bases and J by 4 bases, and 21 bases separated the two germline ends. DNA of the CDR3: TGTGCCAGCAGTTTTAACGAACCGACAGGATTTGGCTATGGCTACACCTTC. Protein product: CASSFNEPTGFGYGYTF.

V is TRBV5-1 and J is TRBJ2-1; D not certain. This CDR3 region has 14 residues. Trimming stripped 2 bases from V and 0 bases from J, with 6 bases between. Germline V gene lookup returns CDR1 SGHRS and CDR2 YFSETQ. This CDR3 is CASSLLSSYNEQFF. DNA of the CDR3: TGCGCCAGCAGCTTACTCTCCTCCTACAATGAGCAGTTCTTC.

This clone was recorded a few times. The gene calls are TRBV7-8 and TRBJ1-2; 7 bases fit TRBD1. J was trimmed by 6 bases and V by 3 bases; bases with no gene match: 4. The CDR3 runs to 13 residues. Germline loops: CDR1 SGHVS, CDR2 FQNEAQ. In nucleotides, the CDR3 is TGTGCCAGCAGCTTTAACAGGGGCCATGGCTACACCTTC. Amino acid sequence: CASSFNRGHGYTF.

This clone was recorded only once. Here the CDR3 reads CSVNRIQGDSTDTQYF. The CDR3 bases are TGCAGCGTTAATCGGATCCAGGGGGATAGCACAGATACGCAGTATTTT. The V gene is TRBV29-1, the J gene TRBJ2-3; 7 bases map to TRBD1. This CDR3 has 16 residues. V was clipped by 5 bases and J by 0 bases; unmatched bases: 11. Looked up from germline, CDR1 is SQVTM and CDR2 is ANQGSEA.

The CDR3 protein is CASSVRLYEQYF. CDR3 DNA sequence: TGTGCCAGCAGCGTGAGGCTCTACGAGCAGTACTTC. The chain links TRBV7-2 to TRBJ2-7; D is unclear. Trimming took 5 bases from V and 3 from J, leaving 8 bases between them. In germline, CDR1 is SGHTA, CDR2 FQGNSA. The CDR3 extends over 12 amino acids.

The CDR3 nucleotides are TGTGCCAGCAGTTTAGTAGCGGGAACTGGGGCCAACGTCCTGACTTTC. This codes for CASSLVAGTGANVLTF. The chain recombines TRBV6-2 or TRBV6-3 with TRBJ2-6, with 8 bases lining up with TRBD2. The CDR3 has 16 residues. J lost 2 bases, V lost 4 bases, and 4 bases had no gene match. CDR1 and CDR2 from the germline V gene are MNHEY and SVGEGT.

The chain combines TRBV5-1 with TRBJ2-2; TRBD2 matches 8 bases. With V trimmed by 4 bases and J by 8 bases, 13 bases remained unmatched. Germline-derived CDR1 and CDR2 are SGHRS and YFSETQ. CDR3 length: 16 residues. CDR3 loop: CASSPPYAGGGGELFF. Here the CDR3 DNA reads TGCGCCAGCAGCCCCCCGTATGCGGGAGGAGGTGGGGAGCTGTTTTTT.

The chain has TRBV18 and TRBJ1-2; tentative D call: TRBD1 (6 bases). With 2 bases removed from V and 4 bases from J, the gap between germline ends came to 11 bases. CDR3 length: 14 amino acids. Germline V CDR1 and CDR2: KGHSH, LQKENI. The CDR3 DNA follows: TGTGCCAGCTCACCAGGGGGCGCGATCTATGGCTACACCTTC. Protein product: CASSPGGAIYGYTF.

The genes are TRBV5-1 and TRBJ1-4; TRBD1 might be the D (5 bases). The germline CDR1 and CDR2 sequences are SGHRS and YFSETQ. The V end was cut by 6 bases, the J end by 10 bases, with 19 bases between. The CDR3 has 14 residues. CDR3 sequence: CASTPGTGAGKLFF. The DNA for the CDR3 is TGCGCCAGCACCCCCGGGACGGGAGCGGGAAAACTGTTTTTT.

V is TRBV25-1 and J is TRBJ1-1, with no clear D. The germline V and J ends were trimmed by 1 base and 7 bases, with 10 bases remaining between them. CDR1 and CDR2 (germline): MGHDK, SYGVNS. There are 13 residues in the CDR3. CDR3 DNA: TGTGCCAGCAGTGAATCCGGGGTCAGTGAAGCTTTCTTT. Its translation: CASSESGVSEAFF.

This clone was picked up one time. V is TRBV11-2 and J is TRBJ2-3; D perhaps matches TRBD2 (5 bases). V was cut by 3 bases and J by 4 bases, with 8 bases left in between. CDR3 length equals 13 residues. Germline CDR1 SGHAT, CDR2 FQNNGV. The CDR3 is CASSFPGADTQYF. CDR3 coding DNA: TGTGCCAGCAGCTTCCCCGGGGCAGATACGCAGTATTTT.

The rearrangement links TRBV20-1 to TRBJ1-5; D may be TRBD1 (5 bases). V lost 3 bases and J 1 base, leaving 10 bases between the germline ends. The CDR3 totals 14 residues. Germline CDR1 DFQATT, CDR2 SNEGSKA (reference sequence). CDR3 protein: CSASKGWSNQPQHF. The CDR3 coding sequence is TGCAGTGCTAGTAAGGGGTGGAGCAATCAGCCCCAGCATTTT.

The chain links TRBV28 to TRBJ2-7; 8 bases align to TRBD2. V lost 7 bases and J lost 3; bases outside the gene matches: 8. CDR1 and CDR2 (germline): MDHEN, SYDVKM. This CDR3 comprises 14 residues. The CDR3 here is CASNRGGQLYEQYF. The CDR3 region has the DNA TGTGCCAGCAATCGGGGGGGACAACTCTACGAGCAGTACTTC.

The chain links TRBV5-1 to TRBJ1-1; D perhaps matches TRBD1 (6 bases). The CDR3 totals 16 residues. Germline values: CDR1 SGHRS, CDR2 YFSETQ. V dropped 0 bases and J dropped 0 bases, with 12 bases sitting between them. The DNA of the CDR3 is TGCGCCAGCAGCTTGGCCCTGGGACATATGAACACTGAAGCTTTCTTT. Amino acids: CASSLALGHMNTEAFF.

The chain employs TRBV4-3 and TRBJ1-3; D is perhaps TRBD1 (5 bases). CDR3 size: 15 residues. Trimming took off 0 bases at V and 4 bases at J, with 10 bases between the two ends. Germline loops: CDR1 LGHNA, CDR2 YSLEER. CDR3 sequence: CASSQERDSGNTIYF. In DNA, the CDR3 is TGCGCCAGCAGCCAAGAAAGGGACTCGGGAAACACCATATATTTT.

This clone was found a few times. V usage is TRBV6-2 or TRBV6-3 and J usage is TRBJ2-2, with D hard to call. The CDR3 loop spans 13 amino acids. Trimming removed 0 bases from V and 5 bases from J, with 4 bases in between. The V gene's germline CDR1 is MNHEY and CDR2 SVGEGT. The chain's CDR3 is CASSYSSTGELFF. For the CDR3, the DNA is TGTGCCAGCAGTTACTCGAGTACCGGGGAGCTGTTTTTT.